The rows below give T cell receptor beta chains drawn from one sample of a study of T cells in Graves' hyperthyroidism and ophthalmopathy. TCRdb re-analysed the multiplex PCR reads in MiXCR, keeping a single row per CDR3 protein. Here the sample spans 600,000 to 900,000 distinct CDR3 sequences, approximately 16% being singletons. Input material: blood. The source of these receptors is a man aged 18 to 35 with Graves' hyperthyroidism. The CDR3 runs from the conserved cysteine through the conserved F or W. Each record gives: clone size, V gene, D gene, J gene, CDR3 DNA, CDR3 protein. D genes are given only for firm matches. Some rows mark clone size as missing; the rest say once, few, many or name a class of expanded clone.

many,TRBV30,-,TRBJ2-3,TGTGCCTGGAGTGCGGGGGATACGCAGTATTTT,CAWSAGDTQYF
-,TRBV29-1,-,TRBJ1-1,TGCAGCGTTGGAGTTGACACTGAAGCTTTCTTT,CSVGVDTEAFF
-,TRBV29-1,TRBD2,TRBJ2-5,TGCAGCGTTAGCGGGAGGGCCAAAGGTGGAGAGACCCAGTACTTC,CSVSGRAKGGETQYF
few,TRBV29-1,TRBD1,TRBJ1-2,TGCAGCGCAGTCCCAGGGGGCGGCTATGGCTACACCTTC,CSAVPGGGYGYTF
-,TRBV11-2,TRBD1,TRBJ2-5,TGTGCCAGCAGCTCCTTCCCAGGGGGTCAAGAGACCCAGTACTTC,CASSSFPGGQETQYF
many,TRBV10-3,TRBD2,TRBJ2-1,TGTGCCATCAGGGGACTAGCGGGAGGGGCCCATGAGCAGTTCTTC,CAIRGLAGGAHEQFF
-,TRBV2,TRBD2,TRBJ2-3,TGTGCCAGCAGTGAAGGTGGACTAGCGGGAGTTAGCACAGATACGCAGTATTTT,CASSEGGLAGVSTDTQYF
few,TRBV24-1,TRBD1,TRBJ2-5,TGTGCCACCAGTGATGGGGACAGAGAGACCCAGTACTTC,CATSDGDRETQYF
-,TRBV25-1,-,TRBJ2-2,TGTGCCAGCAGTGAATTGGTAAAGGGCCAGCAGGACACCGGGGAGCTGTTTTTT,CASSELVKGQQDTGELFF
many,TRBV2,TRBD1,TRBJ1-5,TGTGCCAGCAGTTGGACAGGGGAACGTCAGCCCCAGCATTTT,CASSWTGERQPQHF
once,TRBV10-1,-,TRBJ1-1,TGCGCCAGCAGTGAGTATCTGAACACTGAAGCTTTCTTT,CASSEYLNTEAFF
many,TRBV10-2,TRBD2,TRBJ2-5,TGCGCCAGCAGACCAGGACTAGCGGGACAGGAGGAGACCCAGTACTTC,CASRPGLAGQEETQYF
-,TRBV29-1,-,TRBJ1-1,TGCAGCGTTGAAGGACCCCGGGGGAGGGCGAACACTGAAGCTTTCTTT,CSVEGPRGRANTEAFF
-,TRBV29-1,TRBD2,TRBJ2-1,TGCAGCGTCGAGCGGGGCCTGAGATTGGGCGATGAGCAGTTCTTC,CSVERGLRLGDEQFF
many,TRBV28,-,TRBJ2-7,TGTGCCAGCAGGCGGGAAAGGGGGGGGTACGAGCAGTACTTC,CASRRERGGYEQYF
-,TRBV5-1,-,TRBJ2-7,TGCGCCAGCAGCTTGGGGATGACCTCAATTTCCTACGAGCAGTACTTC,CASSLGMTSISYEQYF
few,TRBV5-1,-,TRBJ2-3,TGCGCCAGCAGCTTGAGTATAACAGATACGCAGTATTTT,CASSLSITDTQYF
many,TRBV28,TRBD2,TRBJ2-7,TGTGCCAGCAGCTGGGAGGGACTTTCATACGAGCAGTACTTC,CASSWEGLSYEQYF
-,TRBV19,-,TRBJ2-7,TGTGCCAGTAGTACTCAACACAGCTCCTACGAGCAGTACTTC,CASSTQHSSYEQYF
many,TRBV7-4,TRBD2,TRBJ2-7,TGTGCCAGCAGCTTAACGCGGGAGAACTACGAGCAGTACTTC,CASSLTRENYEQYF
-,TRBV7-9,-,TRBJ1-3,TGTGCCAGCAGCGGGTGGGCAGGGTCCCCTCCAGCGGGAAACACCATATATTTT,CASSGWAGSPPAGNTIYF
-,TRBV27,TRBD2,TRBJ2-7,TGTGCCAGCAGTGAGCGGGGTCTAACCTACGAGCAGTACTTC,CASSERGLTYEQYF
-,TRBV5-8,TRBD1,TRBJ2-5,TGTGCCAGCACCAAACCCGGACAGGGTGAAGAGACCCAGTACTTC,CASTKPGQGEETQYF
many,TRBV3-1,-,TRBJ1-5,TGTGCCAGCAGCCCGCAAGGTCTGGGCAATCAGCCCCAGCATTTT,CASSPQGLGNQPQHF
few,TRBV12-3/TRBV12-4,TRBD2,TRBJ2-2,TGTGCCAGCAGTTCACGACTAGCTGCGAACACCGGGGAGCTGTTTTTT,CASSSRLAANTGELFF